These 21 T cell receptor beta chains were all obtained from the same sample, sequenced in a study of blood T cell repertoires in COVID-19. Data came from immunoSEQ multiplex PCR; TCRdb stores just in-frame clones and leaves some out. This sample has 100,000 to 150,000 clones, with more than 80% found just once. The sample comprised peripheral blood. The receptors shown here come from a woman over 75 with COVID-19, enrolled during active disease.

The gene calls are TRBV7-2 and TRBJ2-3; 9 nucleotides align to TRBD2. Germline-derived CDR1 and CDR2 are SGHTA and FQGNSA. This CDR3 contains 16 residues. The V gene end was trimmed by 5 bases and the J gene end by 4 bases; junction bases not matched to a gene: 10. The CDR3 DNA is TGTGCCAGCAGCCCCGCGGGAGGGCTGTTGGCAGATACGCAGTATTTT. Amino acid sequence: CASSPAGGLLADTQYF.

The rearrangement uses TRBV28 and TRBJ2-1; TRBD1 matches at 8 bases. The CDR3 is 15 residues long. Germline lookup yields CDR1 MDHEN and CDR2 SYDVKM. Trimming at V came to 6 bases and at J to 5 bases, leaving 9 bases not matched to a gene. DNA for the CDR3: TGTGCCAGCAGCCGAGGACAGGGCTATAACAATGAGCAGTTCTTC. Residues: CASSRGQGYNNEQFF.

The gene calls are TRBV5-1 and TRBJ2-5, with 7 bases lining up with TRBD1. Trimming removed 3 bases from V and 5 bases from J; junction bases left unmatched: 10. The CDR3 totals 15 residues. Germline V gene sequence: CDR1 SGHRS, CDR2 YFSETQ. CDR3 coding DNA: TGCGCCAGCAGCTGGGGAACAGGGGCCGGGGAGACCCAGTACTTC. Its translation: CASSWGTGAGETQYF. Supplemented by reference TRBV5-1 and TRBJ2-5, the full variable domain reads KAGVTQTPRYLIKTRGQQVTLSCSPISGHRSVSWYQQTPGQGLQFLFEYFSETQRNKGNFPGRFSGRQFSNSRSEMNVSTLELGDSALYLCASSWGTGAGETQYFGPGTRLLVL.

This sequence joins TRBV14 and TRBJ2-1, with 11 nucleotides matching TRBD2. The germline CDR1 and CDR2 sequences are SGHDN and FVKESK. The V segment lost 4 bases and the J segment 9 bases; nucleotides outside the gene matches: 8. The CDR3 length is 15 residues. CDR3 residues: CASSPRLAGLSEQFF. The CDR3 DNA follows: TGTGCCAGCAGCCCGAGACTAGCGGGACTCAGTGAGCAGTTCTTC.

The chain recombines TRBV24-1 with TRBJ2-7; 7 bases map to TRBD2. The CDR3 sequence is 17 residues long. J was trimmed by 2 bases and V by 3 bases; bases with no gene match: 12. CDR1 and CDR2 (germline): KGHDR, SFDVKD. CDR3 DNA: TGTGCCACCAGTGATCACAAGGGAGGCGGGAGCCCCTACGAGCAGTACTTC. It translates to CATSDHKGGGSPYEQYF.

This rearrangement joins TRBV11-3 to TRBJ2-3, with 11 positions matching TRBD2. The V gene end was trimmed by 1 base and the J gene end by 0 bases; junction bases not matched to a gene: 3. CDR1 and CDR2 from the germline V gene are SGHNT and YENEEA. The length of the CDR3 is 17 residues. The CDR3 region is CASSLGSSGGSTDTQYF. CDR3 nucleotides: TGTGCCAGCAGCTTAGGTTCTAGCGGGGGGAGCACAGATACGCAGTATTTT.

The gene calls are TRBV28 and TRBJ2-5; 10 positions agree with TRBD1. The CDR3 is 14 amino acids. V trimming: 6 bases; J trimming: 4 bases; junction bases outside the gene matches: 5. CDR1 and CDR2 from the germline V gene are MDHEN and SYDVKM. The DNA of the CDR3 is TGTGCCAGCAGCCGGACAGGGGGAGCAGAGACCCAGTACTTC. Its protein is CASSRTGGAETQYF.

V and J are TRBV24-1 and TRBJ2-1; D unclear. V was shortened by 0 bases and J by 6 bases, with 8 bases between the two germline ends. CDR3 length equals 14 residues. Per the germline V gene, CDR1 is KGHDR and CDR2 is SFDVKD. The CDR3 sequence: CATSDLRLSNEQFF. The CDR3 DNA is TGTGCCACCAGTGATTTGAGACTTTCCAATGAGCAGTTCTTC.

V is TRBV5-4 and J is TRBJ2-2; 7 bases map to TRBD1. Germline V lookup: CDR1 SGHNT, CDR2 YYREEE (reference sequence). This CDR3 has 17 residues. V dropped 4 bases and J dropped 1; count of bases not matched to a gene: 10. The CDR3 is CASSPNPGQLNTGELFF. In DNA, the CDR3 is TGTGCCAGCAGCCCCAATCCGGGACAGTTGAACACCGGGGAGCTGTTTTTT. Using reference TRBV5-4 and TRBJ2-2 for the parts outside the CDR3, the full variable domain is ETGVTQSPTHLIKTRGQQVTLRCSSQSGHNTVSWYQQALGQGPQFIFQYYREEENGRGNFPPRFSGLQFPNYSSELNVNALELDDSALYLCASSPNPGQLNTGELFFGEGSRLTVL.

J is TRBJ1-1 and V is TRBV5-1, with 11 bases fitting TRBD1. Per germline, CDR1 SGHRS and CDR2 YFSETQ. The CDR3 spans 18 residues. Losses at the gene ends were 4 bases for V and 4 bases for J; bases not matched to a gene: 15. The chain's CDR3 is CASSQQGQGAFGGTEAFF. DNA for the CDR3: TGCGCCAGCAGCCAGCAAGGACAGGGGGCGTTTGGTGGCACTGAAGCTTTCTTT.

The chain is built from TRBV5-4 and TRBJ2-1, with 11 positions matching TRBD2. Unmatched junction bases numbered 9, after V lost 3 bases and J lost 10 bases. There are 15 residues in the CDR3. Germline-derived CDR1 and CDR2 are SGHNT and YYREEE (reference sequence). The CDR3 DNA reads TGTGCCAGCAGCTCCTTAGCGGGAGGGCCCGGGGAGCAGTTCTTC. Protein: CASSSLAGGPGEQFF.

This clone was observed a handful of times. This sequence joins TRBV5-4 and TRBJ1-4; possibly TRBD1 for D (5 bases). Trimming stripped 5 bases from V and 0 bases from J, with 11 bases between. The CDR3 is made up of 15 amino acids. The germline gives CDR1 SGHNT, CDR2 YYREEE (reference sequence). This chain's CDR3 is CASRMAGTTNEKLFF. Here the CDR3 DNA reads TGTGCCAGCAGGATGGCAGGGACAACTAATGAAAAACTGTTTTTT. Supplemented by reference TRBV5-4 and TRBJ1-4, the full variable domain reads ETGVTQSPTHLIKTRGQQVTLRCSSQSGHNTVSWYQQALGQGPQFIFQYYREEENGRGNFPPRFSGLQFPNYSSELNVNALELDDSALYLCASRMAGTTNEKLFFGSGTQLSVL.

The chain is built from TRBV19 and TRBJ2-7; no firm D call. Germline V gives CDR1 LNHDA, CDR2 SQIVND (reference sequence). V lost 0 bases and J 3 bases, leaving 6 bases between the germline ends. This CDR3 contains 13 residues. The CDR3 DNA reads as TGTGCCAGTAGTATAGATCCGGGCTACGAGCAGTACTTC. Its protein product is CASSIDPGYEQYF.

This rearrangement joins TRBV3-1 (or the pseudogene TRBV3-2) to TRBJ1-4, with 7 bases aligning to TRBD1. The length of the CDR3 is 16 residues. Germline V gene data show CDR1 as LGHDT and CDR2 as YNNKEL (reference sequence). V was pared by 3 bases and J by 4 bases, with 8 bases of the junction left unmatched. The DNA of the CDR3 is TGTGCCAGCAGCCAGGGGTCGGGACAGTTTAATGAAAAACTGTTTTTT. It encodes CASSQGSGQFNEKLFF.

CDR3 amino acids: CAISEGQSTDTQYF. The CDR3 region has the DNA TGTGCCATCAGTGAGGGGCAGAGCACAGATACGCAGTATTTT. The V call is TRBV10-3, the J call TRBJ2-3; D is undetermined. The germline V gene encodes CDR1 ENHRY and CDR2 SYGVKD. V lost 2 bases and J 0 bases, leaving 6 bases between the germline ends. The length of the CDR3 is 14 residues.

The genes are TRBV10-3 and TRBJ2-7, with a tentative D call TRBD2 (5 bases). V was clipped by 4 bases and J by 0 bases, with 13 bases between them. Per germline, CDR1 ENHRY and CDR2 SYGVKD. There are 15 residues in the CDR3. The CDR3 reads CAISATTRSSYEQYF. The CDR3, as DNA: TGTGCCATCAGTGCAACCACTAGGAGCTCCTACGAGCAGTACTTC.

The V call is TRBV5-1, the J call TRBJ2-3; D may be TRBD2 (6 bases). The CDR3 extends over 16 amino acids. The ends were cut back, 7 bases at V and 4 bases at J, with 22 bases in the middle. Per germline, CDR1 SGHRS and CDR2 YFSETQ. The CDR3 spells CASAAFLLAYSDTQYF. The CDR3 nucleotides are TGCGCCAGCGCAGCGTTCCTACTAGCATATTCAGATACGCAGTATTTT.

The rearrangement joins TRBV7-6 to TRBJ2-4; 8 bases match TRBD1. The CDR3 covers 16 residues. The germline V gene has CDR1 SGHVS and CDR2 FNYEAQ. The V segment lost 4 bases and the J segment 0 bases; nucleotides outside the gene matches: 5. The CDR3, as DNA: TGTGCCAGCAGCTCGGGACAGGCCCTAGCCAAAAACATTCAGTACTTC. Translating gives CASSSGQALAKNIQYF.

This chain's CDR3 is CASSVAGHVNTEAFF. Written as DNA, the CDR3 is TGTGCCAGCAGCGTAGCGGGACACGTGAACACTGAAGCTTTCTTT. The chain uses TRBV9 and TRBJ1-1; possible D gene TRBD1, 6 bases. Deletions cut 0 bases from V and 0 bases from J, with 9 bases between. The CDR3 contains 15 residues. Germline V lookup: CDR1 SGDLS, CDR2 YYNGEE.

This clone was found once. J is TRBJ1-5 and V is TRBV18; no reliable D call. This CDR3 spans 15 amino acids. V shed 1 base and J shed 7 bases, with 14 bases lying between them. The germline CDR1 and CDR2 sequences are KGHSH and LQKENI. The CDR3 DNA follows: TGTGCCAGCTCACCACAGGGAGAGACGATGCAGCCCCAGCATTTT. Protein product: CASSPQGETMQPQHF.

V is TRBV7-2 and J is TRBJ1-5; tentatively, D is TRBD1 (6 bases). Germline CDR1 reads SGHTA; CDR2 reads FQGNSA. Trimming stripped 4 bases from V and 7 bases from J, with 11 bases between. The CDR3 is made up of 13 amino acids. CDR3 sequence: CASSYLQGQPQHF. The CDR3 coding sequence is TGTGCCAGCAGCTACCTACAGGGCCAGCCCCAGCATTTT.